The 10 T cell receptor beta chains reported below all come from one sample, sequenced in a study of blood T cells in healthy people across ages. Using a J-beta primer mix together with a sample-barcoded 5' primer, a second PCR was run for 7 to 11 cycles. TCRdb re-called the 5' RACE reads through MiXCR, storing one row per CDR3 protein. The table lists roughly 900,000 distinct CDR3 sequences, roughly 48% of them singletons. Material for sequencing was blood. These receptors were obtained from a young man in good health.

The V and J genes are TRBV7-3 and TRBJ2-1; 10 bases fit TRBD1. Germline V CDR1 and CDR2: SGHTA, FQGTGA. The V segment lost 5 bases and the J segment 8 bases; nucleotides outside the gene matches: 9. There are 15 residues in the CDR3. CDR3 in DNA: TGTGCCAGCAGCCAATCCGGGACAGGGGTAGATGAGCAGTTCTTC. Its protein product is CASSQSGTGVDEQFF.

Turning to this clonotype: Just one base apart from a much larger clone, this may be a read error. The chain carries TRBV4-1 and TRBJ2-4; maybe TRBD2 (6 bases). The CDR3 is 15 amino acids. CDR1 and CDR2 from the germline V gene are MGHRA and YSYEKL. Trimming pared 0 bases from V and 13 bases from J, leaving 19 bases between. The CDR3 reads CASSQEGGFYYKQYF. In DNA, the CDR3 is TGCGCCAGCAGCCAAGAGGGGGGATTCTACTACAAGCAGTACTTC.

V is TRBV6-5 and J is TRBJ2-7; TRBD1 aligns across 9 bases. Per germline, CDR1 MNHEY and CDR2 SVGAGI. The CDR3 extends over 13 amino acids. V shed 6 bases, J shed 11 bases, and the junction held 11 bases outside the gene matches. The CDR3 DNA reads TGTGCCAGCAGCCCAGACAGGGGGGAGACCAAGTACTTC. This encodes CASSPDRGETKYF.

V and J are TRBV20-1 and TRBJ1-1, with a weak D call TRBD1 (5 bases). There are 13 residues in the CDR3. V lost 3 bases and J lost 1, with 9 bases in between. Germline lookup yields CDR1 DFQATT and CDR2 SNEGSKA (reference sequence). In nucleotides, the CDR3 is TGCAGTGCTAGTAGGGGCCAGAACACTGAAGCTTTCTTT. Its translation: CSASRGQNTEAFF.

This sequence joins TRBV20-1 and TRBJ2-1; D not resolved. V was trimmed by 0 bases and J by 0 bases, leaving 9 bases between them. Germline V lookup: CDR1 DFQATT, CDR2 SNEGSKA (reference sequence). CDR3 size: 15 residues. The CDR3 is CSAREYSSSYNEQFF. The CDR3 nucleotides read TGCAGTGCTAGAGAATATTCGAGCTCCTACAATGAGCAGTTCTTC.

This clonotype was observed a few times. The chain couples TRBV5-6 to TRBJ2-3; 8 bases match TRBD1. The CDR3 is made up of 21 amino acids. Looked up from germline, CDR1 is SGHDT and CDR2 is YYEEEE. With 2 bases clipped from V and 3 bases from J, the junction kept 23 bases outside the gene matches. DNA for the CDR3: TGTGCCAGCAGCTTCCCTCCCCTGGGGCCCAGGACAGGGACCACAACAGATACGCAGTATTTT. It specifies CASSFPPLGPRTGTTTDTQYF.

J is TRBJ2-5 and V is TRBV6-5; 8 nucleotides align to TRBD1. The CDR3 totals 16 residues. Losses at the gene ends were 6 bases for V and 4 bases for J; bases not matched to a gene: 13. The germline gives CDR1 MNHEY, CDR2 SVGAGI. This chain's CDR3 is CASRAPGGKGLETQYF. The CDR3, as DNA: TGTGCCAGCAGGGCCCCAGGGGGCAAGGGGCTAGAGACCCAGTACTTC.

This clonotype came up a few times. The chain links TRBV6-5 to TRBJ1-2; 8 bases match TRBD1. Losses at the gene ends were 0 bases for V and 6 bases for J; bases not matched to a gene: 0. Germline assignment: CDR1 MNHEY and CDR2 SVGAGI. The CDR3 length is 13 residues. CDR3 protein: CASSYSTGDGYTF. CDR3 coding DNA: TGTGCCAGCAGTTACTCGACAGGGGATGGCTACACCTTC.

This clonotype was seen once. The chain combines TRBV15 with TRBJ2-1, with 14 bases fitting TRBD2. The length of the CDR3 is 16 residues. J lost 11 bases, V lost 0 bases, and 6 bases had no gene match. Germline V lookup: CDR1 LNHNV, CDR2 YYDKDF (reference sequence). The chain's CDR3 is CATSRDGTSGGTKQFF. The CDR3 bases are TGTGCCACCAGCAGAGATGGGACTAGCGGGGGCACAAAGCAGTTCTTC.

The chain recombines TRBV6-5 with TRBJ2-3; 9 bases fit TRBD2. Germline CDR1 reads MNHEY; CDR2 reads SVGAGI. CDR3 length equals 16 residues. The V gene end was trimmed by 4 bases and the J gene end by 0 bases; junction bases not matched to a gene: 5. Here the CDR3 reads CASSSLAGVSTDTQYF. CDR3 DNA: TGTGCCAGCAGTTCTTTAGCGGGGGTTAGCACAGATACGCAGTATTTT.